Given below is one T cell receptor (beta chain) in context. Its antigen remains unidentified. Primed by a sample-barcoded 5' primer and a J-beta primer mix, a second PCR proceeded for about 6 to 12 cycles. CDR3-containing paired-end reads numbered at least 2.5 million in each sample. MiXCR, run by TCRdb on the 5' RACE reads, gives a single entry per CDR3 protein. Of about 1.7 million distinct CDR3 sequences detected, approximately 28% appear once; the ten largest clones hold over 7%. This record belongs to a study of blood T cells in healthy people across ages. On the study more broadly: About one barcoded beta molecule per two T cells was captured by template switching.

This CDR3 has 15 residues. The V gene lost 1 base and the J gene lost 0 bases, with 7 bases spanning the gap. Points from the study as a whole: Possibly confounding the expanded clonotype changes was the fact that donor CMV status was unknown.

This TCR was recovered from a woman under 40 in good health. The chain carries TRBV12-3 or TRBV12-4 and TRBJ2-1; no reliable D call. Sequencing was performed on blood. This CDR3 is CASSLESPSYNEQFF. The CDR3 DNA sequence: TGTGCCAGCAGTTTAGAGAGTCCCTCCTACAATGAGCAGTTCTTC.